This T cell receptor (beta chain) derives from a study of shared clonotypes between healthy human individuals. All donors were Caucasian adults living in Nashville, Tennessee. Negatively enriched CD4+ T cells were divided by CD45RA into naive and memory. Findings and limits, study-wide: A limitation of the genetic and exposure-history diversity represented arose from few donors. Inspection by rarefaction showed sorted-subset sequencing to be incomplete despite large depth.

Comment on this clone: Its antigen is undetermined.

The germline gives CDR1 SEHNR, CDR2 FQNEAQ (reference sequence). V was clipped by 1 base and J by 8 bases, with 5 bases between them. The CDR3 consists of 11 residues. Measured with immunoSEQ multiplex PCR; TCRdb has only the in-frame clones, and not every one. In the table there are approximately 1.1 million clones, around 78% of which are singletons. The receptor was isolated from a man younger than 35 in good health. Some clones in this sample may be carry-over from other donors' samples. The specimen was memory CD4+ T cells from PBMCs. Indicated subset: CD45RA-negative fraction. The chain uses TRBV7-9 and TRBJ1-2; no definite D call. CDR3 region: CASSLEVGYTF. In nucleotides, the CDR3 is TGTGCCAGCAGCTTAGAAGTCGGCTACACCTTC.